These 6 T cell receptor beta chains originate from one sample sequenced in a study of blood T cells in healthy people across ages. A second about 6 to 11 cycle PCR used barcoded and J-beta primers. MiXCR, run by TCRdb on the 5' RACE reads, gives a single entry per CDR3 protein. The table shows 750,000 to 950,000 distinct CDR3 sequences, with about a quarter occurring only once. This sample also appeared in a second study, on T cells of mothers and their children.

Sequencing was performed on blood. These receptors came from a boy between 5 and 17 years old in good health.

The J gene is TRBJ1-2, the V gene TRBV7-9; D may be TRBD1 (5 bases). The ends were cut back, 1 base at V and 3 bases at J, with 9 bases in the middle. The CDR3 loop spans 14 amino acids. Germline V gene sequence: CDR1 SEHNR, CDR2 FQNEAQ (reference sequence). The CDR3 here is CASSLEGAYYGYTF. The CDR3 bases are TGTGCCAGCAGCTTAGAAGGGGCCTACTATGGCTACACCTTC. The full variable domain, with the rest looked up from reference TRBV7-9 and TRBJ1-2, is DTGVSQNPRHKITKRGQNVTFRCDPISEHNRLYWYRQTLGQGPEFLTYFQNEAQLEKSRLLSDRFSAERPKGSFSTLEIQRTEQGDSAMYLCASSLEGAYYGYTFGSGTRLTVV.

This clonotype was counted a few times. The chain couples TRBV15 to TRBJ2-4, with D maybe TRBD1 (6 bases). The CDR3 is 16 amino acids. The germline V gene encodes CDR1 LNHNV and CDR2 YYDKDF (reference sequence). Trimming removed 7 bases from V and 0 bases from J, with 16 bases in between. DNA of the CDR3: TGTGCCACCATGGCCGGGACACATCTAGCCAAAAACATTCAGTACTTC. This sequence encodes CATMAGTHLAKNIQYF.

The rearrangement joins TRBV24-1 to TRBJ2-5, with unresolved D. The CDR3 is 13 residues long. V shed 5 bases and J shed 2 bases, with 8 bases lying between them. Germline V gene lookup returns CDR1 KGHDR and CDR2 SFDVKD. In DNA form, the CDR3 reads TGTGCCACCAGTGTATGGACGCAAGAGACCCAGTACTTC. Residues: CATSVWTQETQYF.

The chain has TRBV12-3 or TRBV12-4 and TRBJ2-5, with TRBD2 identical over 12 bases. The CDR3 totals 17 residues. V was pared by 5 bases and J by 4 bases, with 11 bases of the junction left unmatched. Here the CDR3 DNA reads TGTGCCAGCAGTCTAGTGGGCCTAGCGGGGGGGGTAGAGACCCAGTACTTC. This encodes CASSLVGLAGGVETQYF.

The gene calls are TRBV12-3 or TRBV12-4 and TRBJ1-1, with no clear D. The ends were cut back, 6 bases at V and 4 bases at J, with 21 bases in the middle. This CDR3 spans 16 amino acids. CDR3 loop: CASSPTFGGVLTEAFF. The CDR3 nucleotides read TGTGCCAGCAGCCCAACCTTTGGAGGTGTACTCACTGAAGCTTTCTTT.

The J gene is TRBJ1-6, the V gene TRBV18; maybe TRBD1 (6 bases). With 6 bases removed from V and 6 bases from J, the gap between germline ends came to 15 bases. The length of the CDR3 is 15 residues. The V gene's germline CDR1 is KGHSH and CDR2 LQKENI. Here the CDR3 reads CASSSVTGVNSPLHF. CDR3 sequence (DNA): TGTGCCAGCTCTTCCGTGACAGGAGTTAATTCACCCCTCCACTTT.